The rows below give T cell receptor beta chains drawn from one sample of a study of type 1 regulatory T cells. MiXCR, run by TCRdb on the reads, gives a single entry per CDR3 protein. The sample contains roughly 71,000 distinct CDR3 sequences, around 57% of which appear only once. No antigens are known for them. The sequenced material came from cultured T cells, either the whole culture or a sorted T cell fraction (not recorded which). Receptors originate from a human donor in good health. The CDR3 runs from the conserved cysteine through the conserved F or W. A D gene is named only where the DNA matches it firmly. Some rows mark clone size as missing; the rest say once, few, many or name a class of expanded clone.

v_call,clone_size,j_call,d_call,cdr3_aa,cdr3_nt
TRBV4-2,.,TRBJ1-4,.,CASSQDKSSGSGEKLFF,TGTGCCAGCAGCCAAGATAAGAGTTCGGGTAGCGGTGAAAAACTGTTTTTT
TRBV11-2,.,TRBJ2-5,.,CASSSRTLALYPETQYF,TGTGCCAGCAGCTCCAGGACACTTGCCTTATATCCAGAGACCCAGTACTTC
TRBV5-1,.,TRBJ1-1,.,CASTVGRGNTEAFF,TGCGCCAGCACTGTGGGGCGGGGGAACACTGAAGCTTTCTTT
TRBV20-1,.,TRBJ2-5,TRBD2,CSAREGTRIGPEETQYF,TGCAGTGCTAGAGAAGGGACTAGGATAGGACCTGAAGAGACCCAGTACTTC
TRBV6-5,.,TRBJ2-5,.,CASSLPGAGETQYF,TGTGCCAGCAGTCTCCCAGGGGCGGGAGAGACCCAGTACTTC
TRBV7-2,few,TRBJ2-2,TRBD1,CASSLARGPGTGYFGELFF,TGTGCCAGCAGCTTAGCGAGGGGCCCCGGGACAGGGTATTTCGGGGAGCTGTTTTTT
TRBV11-1,once,TRBJ2-1,.,CPSSTGQGSNEQFF,TGTCCCAGCAGCACGGGACAAGGTTCCAATGAGCAGTTCTTC
TRBV6-2/TRBV6-3,.,TRBJ2-7,.,CASSYLLSGLPYEQYF,TGTGCCAGCAGTTACCTCTTGTCGGGACTCCCCTACGAGCAGTACTTC
TRBV28,.,TRBJ2-5,TRBD1,CASSSPGQGETQYF,TGTGCCAGCAGCTCGCCGGGACAGGGAGAGACCCAGTACTTC
TRBV9,.,TRBJ2-1,.,CASSVATGWGRNEQFF,TGTGCCAGCAGCGTAGCTACAGGATGGGGCCGGAATGAGCAGTTCTTC
TRBV3-1,.,TRBJ1-1,.,CASSSDGGTEAFF,TGTGCCAGCAGCTCGGACGGGGGCACTGAAGCTTTCTTT
TRBV7-2,few,TRBJ2-1,.,CASSFSGLHEQFF,TGTGCCAGCAGCTTTTCCGGGTTGCATGAGCAGTTCTTC
TRBV20-1,.,TRBJ1-1,.,CMGHRGIAFF,TGCATGGGACACCGGGGGATAGCTTTCTTT
TRBV15,.,TRBJ1-4,.,CAATGGGTNEKLFF,TGTGCCGCTACGGGCGGAGGTACTAATGAAAAACTGTTTTTT
TRBV15,.,TRBJ2-1,.,CATSRALGIYNEQFF,TGTGCCACCAGCAGAGCGTTAGGGATATACAATGAGCAGTTCTTC
TRBV20-1,.,TRBJ1-6,.,CSARDPDGAASPLHF,TGCAGTGCTAGAGACCCTGACGGGGCTGCTTCACCCCTCCACTTT
TRBV4-3,once,TRBJ1-1,.,CASSAPGQNTEAFF,TGCGCCAGCAGCGCACCGGGACAGAACACTGAAGCTTTCTTT
TRBV9,.,TRBJ2-7,TRBD2,CASSVLAGGGEQYF,TGTGCCAGCAGCGTCCTAGCGGGAGGCGGAGAGCAGTACTTC
TRBV12-3/TRBV12-4,.,TRBJ2-7,TRBD2,CASSSSGRAYSYF,TGTGCCAGCAGCTCTAGCGGGAGGGCCTATTCGTACTTC
TRBV9,once,TRBJ2-1,TRBD1,CASSVLDRADEQFF,TGTGCCAGCAGCGTCTTGGACAGGGCCGACGAGCAGTTCTTC
TRBV19,.,TRBJ2-7,.,CASSIPGREQYF,TGTGCCAGTAGTATCCCAGGGCGCGAGCAGTACTTT
TRBV12-3/TRBV12-4,few,TRBJ2-7,.,CASSPNKDGGYEQYF,TGTGCCAGCAGTCCCAATAAGGACGGAGGTTACGAGCAGTACTTC
TRBV7-9,once,TRBJ2-5,TRBD2,CASTSVSGRAQETQYF,TGTGCCAGCACCTCCGTAAGCGGGAGGGCCCAAGAGACCCAGTACTTC
TRBV7-3,medium-sized,TRBJ2-3,.,CASSETTDTQYF,TGTGCCAGCAGCGAAACCACAGATACGCAGTATTTT
TRBV20-1,.,TRBJ2-1,TRBD2,CSAREGIAGFRNEQFF,TGCAGTGCTAGAGAAGGAATAGCGGGATTTAGGAATGAGCAGTTCTTC
TRBV21-1,.,TRBJ2-5,.,CASSKALWADDGKTQYF,TGTGCCAGCAGCAAAGCGCTATGGGCAGACGACGGGAAGACCCAGTACTTC
TRBV7-2,.,TRBJ2-3,.,CASSLGGGTHTDTQYF,TGTGCCAGCAGCTTAGGCGGTGGGACGCACACAGATACGCAGTATTTT
TRBV27,.,TRBJ1-4,.,CASSFRVSEKLFF,TGTGCCAGCAGTTTTAGGGTGAGCGAAAAACTGTTTTTT
TRBV18,.,TRBJ1-2,.,CASSPQEGHIYGYTF,TGTGCCAGCTCACCACAGGAGGGACACATCTATGGCTACACCTTC
TRBV20-1,.,TRBJ2-7,.,CSARDPKPGQGGTYEQYF,TGCAGTGCTAGAGATCCCAAACCGGGACAAGGGGGGACCTACGAGCAGTACTTC
TRBV2,few,TRBJ2-4,TRBD1,CASSLTGTLAKNIQYF,TGTGCCAGCAGTCTGACAGGGACCTTAGCCAAAAACATTCAGTACTTC
TRBV12-3/TRBV12-4,.,TRBJ1-2,TRBD1,CASSSGTVGYTF,TGTGCCAGCAGTTCAGGGACAGTCGGCTACACCTTC
TRBV12-3/TRBV12-4,few,TRBJ2-6,.,CASTRGANVLTF,TGTGCCAGCACTCGGGGGGCCAACGTCCTGACTTTC
TRBV6-2/TRBV6-3,.,TRBJ1-5,.,CASSYAGQPQHF,TGTGCCAGCAGTTATGCGGGCCAGCCCCAGCATTTT
TRBV18,.,TRBJ1-5,TRBD1,CASSPFRGQGGNQPQHF,TGTGCCAGCTCACCGTTCCGCGGGCAGGGGGGCAATCAGCCCCAGCATTTT